Listed here are 17 T cell receptor beta chains from one sample, sequenced in a study of blood T cell repertoires in COVID-19 (dated by TCRdb to 2020 to 2022). Preparation of the library involved the immunoSEQ multiplex PCR assay. TCRdb took this table from immuneACCESS and kept in-frame rearrangements with V and J called. Such tables lack part of the clones; where checked against another copy, unresolved V genes explain under half of the gap, and the rest is unexplained. The sample records fewer than 200,000 clones, around 89% of which are singletons. The ten largest clones represent 6% of the sample. Sequencing used peripheral blood. Receptors originate from a middle-aged man with active or convalescent COVID-19.

V usage is TRBV13 and J usage is TRBJ2-1; D unclear. Trimming left V 3 bases short and J 2 bases short, with 11 bases between. This CDR3 is 15 amino acids long. CDR1 PRHDT and CDR2 FYEKMQ come from the germline V gene (reference sequence). CDR3 bases: TGTGCCAGCAGCTTTACGACTCTTACCTACAATGAGCAGTTCTTC. Protein: CASSFTTLTYNEQFF. The full variable domain, with the rest looked up from reference TRBV13 and TRBJ2-1, is AAGVIQSPRHLIKEKRETATLKCYPIPRHDTVYWYQQGPGQDPQFLISFYEKMQSDKGSIPDRFSAQQFSDYHSELNMSSLELGDSALYFCASSFTTLTYNEQFFGPGTRLTVL.

CDR3 in amino acids: CSASSSSGGIRQFF. CDR3 nucleotides: TGCAGTGCTAGTTCGTCTAGCGGGGGGATAAGACAGTTCTTC. The V call is TRBV20-1, the J call TRBJ2-1, with TRBD2 matching over 11 bases. J was trimmed by 13 bases and V by 3 bases; bases with no gene match: 11. Germline loops: CDR1 DFQATT, CDR2 SNEGSKA (reference sequence). This CDR3 is 14 amino acids long.

This sequence joins TRBV6-5 and TRBJ1-1; 7 nucleotides match TRBD1. V was clipped by 8 bases and J by 4 bases; unmatched bases: 13. The CDR3 has 15 residues. Per germline, CDR1 MNHEY and CDR2 SVGAGI. In nucleotides, the CDR3 is TGTGCCAGCCATCGCGAAGGGGGCGAGAGCACTGAAGCTTTCTTT. Translating gives CASHREGGESTEAFF.

The chain carries TRBV11-3 and TRBJ2-6, with D uncertain. V was trimmed by 8 bases and J by 1 base, leaving 6 bases between them. Germline lookup yields CDR1 SGHNT and CDR2 YENEEA. This CDR3 comprises 13 residues. CDR3 amino acids: CASRLSGANVLTF. CDR3 sequence (DNA): TGTGCCAGCCGACTGTCTGGGGCCAACGTCCTGACTTTC. Combining the CDR3 with reference TRBV11-3 and TRBJ2-6 gives the whole variable domain EAGVVQSPRYKIIEKKQPVAFWCNPISGHNTLYWYLQNLGQGPELLIRYENEEAVDDSQLPKDRFSAERLKGVDSTLKIQPAELGDSAVYLCASRLSGANVLTFGAGSRLTVL.

This chain joins TRBV19 and TRBJ1-1, with 7 positions matching TRBD1. Germline V gene lookup returns CDR1 LNHDA and CDR2 SQIVND (reference sequence). V lost 5 bases and J lost 1; bases outside the gene matches: 4. The CDR3 runs to 14 residues. The CDR3: CASSVGQENTEAFF. For the CDR3, the DNA is TGTGCCAGTAGTGTCGGACAGGAGAACACTGAAGCTTTCTTT.

This clone was seen a single time. V is TRBV6-5 and J is TRBJ2-7; a possible D gene is TRBD2 (5 bases). CDR3 length: 11 residues. The V gene lost 9 bases and the J gene lost 1 base, with 7 bases spanning the gap. Germline loops: CDR1 MNHEY, CDR2 SVGAGI. DNA of the CDR3: TGTGCCAGTACTAGATCCTACGAGCAGTACTTC. Translating it yields CASTRSYEQYF.

This clone was counted a single time. This sequence joins TRBV7-9 and TRBJ2-7; TRBD2 might be the D (7 bases). The V gene lost 2 bases and the J gene lost 5 bases, with 16 bases spanning the gap. CDR3 size: 15 residues. Germline V CDR1 and CDR2: SEHNR, FQNEAQ (reference sequence). CDR3 in DNA: TGTGCCAGCAGCTTATGGGGGGGCGCGGGAAACGAGCAGTACTTC. Translating gives CASSLWGGAGNEQYF.

The V gene is TRBV6-1, the J gene TRBJ2-1; a possible D gene is TRBD2 (6 bases). The CDR3 runs to 14 residues. Trimming stripped 3 bases from V and 13 bases from J, with 19 bases between. Germline CDR1 MNHNS, CDR2 SASEGT. The CDR3, as DNA: TGTGCCAGCAGTGACGGCCGTCCGGGGGAAAAACAGTTCTTC. It translates to CASSDGRPGEKQFF.

The V call is TRBV19, the J call TRBJ2-7, with 13 nucleotides matching TRBD2. Trimming removed 6 bases from V and 0 bases from J; junction bases left unmatched: 5. Per the germline V gene, CDR1 is LNHDA and CDR2 is SQIVND (reference sequence). The length of the CDR3 is 16 residues. CDR3 coding DNA: TGTGCCAGTAGCTCGACTAGCGGGGGGACCTCCTACGAGCAGTACTTC. This codes for CASSSTSGGTSYEQYF.

The table lists this clone with a count of one. The chain joins TRBV24-1 to TRBJ2-1; D is perhaps TRBD2 (5 bases). The CDR3 sequence is 15 residues long. Per the germline V gene, CDR1 is KGHDR and CDR2 is SFDVKD. Trimming removed 3 bases at V and 10 bases at J, with 18 bases between. The CDR3 protein is CATSDPRALGDEQFF. CDR3 nucleotide sequence: TGTGCCACCAGTGATCCAAGGGCCCTGGGAGACGAGCAGTTCTTC.

The genes are TRBV11-2 and TRBJ2-3, with 11 bases aligning to TRBD1. CDR3 size: 18 residues. Germline V gene sequence: CDR1 SGHAT, CDR2 FQNNGV. V dropped 4 bases and J dropped 2; count of bases not matched to a gene: 11. This chain's CDR3 is CASSWRGTGGSYTDTQYF. The CDR3 DNA is TGTGCCAGCAGCTGGCGAGGGACAGGGGGGTCCTACACAGATACGCAGTATTTT.

CDR3 sequence: CAWSKPGLADLRNIQYF. The CDR3 DNA is TGTGCCTGGAGCAAACCGGGACTAGCGGACCTCCGAAACATTCAGTACTTC. The chain links TRBV30 to TRBJ2-4; TRBD2 matches at 11 bases. V was pared by 3 bases and J by 6 bases, with 13 bases of the junction left unmatched. The V gene's germline CDR1 is GTSNPN and CDR2 SVGIG (reference sequence). The CDR3 is 17 residues long.

The chain uses TRBV10-1 and TRBJ1-1; the D gene is possibly TRBD1 (6 bases). V lost 7 bases and J lost 1, with 22 bases in between. CDR3 length: 17 amino acids. The germline V gene has CDR1 WNHNN and CDR2 SYGVQD (reference sequence). CDR3 nucleotides: TGCGCCAGCACGAACGGGGATCCCGAGGGGGAGAACACTGAAGCTTTCTTT. This codes for CASTNGDPEGENTEAFF.

The V and J genes are TRBV5-8 and TRBJ1-2; a weak D match, TRBD1 (6 bases). CDR3 length: 15 residues. Germline loops: CDR1 SGHTS, CDR2 YDEGEE. V dropped 4 bases and J dropped 0 bases, with 13 bases sitting between them. The CDR3 loop reads CASSPGALPNYGYTF. The CDR3 nucleotides read TGTGCCAGCAGCCCAGGGGCCCTTCCTAACTATGGCTACACCTTC. The complete variable domain, with remaining parts taken from reference TRBV5-8 and TRBJ1-2, reads EAGVTQSPTHLIKTRGQQATLRCSPISGHTSVYWYQQALGLGLQFLLWYDEGEERNRGNFPPRFSGRQFPNYSSELNVNALELEDSALYLCASSPGALPNYGYTFGSGTRLTVV.

The chain links TRBV18 to TRBJ1-2; D might be TRBD1 (6 bases). CDR1 and CDR2 (germline): KGHSH, LQKENI. The CDR3 runs to 13 residues. V lost 1 base, J lost 6 bases, and 9 bases lay in between. The CDR3 coding sequence is TGTGCCAGCTCACCACAACGGGACAATGGCTACACCTTC. It yields the protein CASSPQRDNGYTF.

The chain couples TRBV7-6 to TRBJ2-3; 11 nucleotides line up with TRBD2. This CDR3 is built from 16 residues. Germline V gene data show CDR1 as SGHVS and CDR2 as FNYEAQ. Trimming cost V 0 bases and J 2 bases; bases outside gene matches: 1. CDR3 sequence (DNA): TGTGCCAGCAGCTTAGCTAGCGGGGGGGCCACAGATACGCAGTATTTT. It translates to CASSLASGGATDTQYF.

The V and J genes are TRBV28 and TRBJ2-1; D ambiguous. CDR1 and CDR2 (germline): MDHEN, SYDVKM. Trimming took off 4 bases at V and 0 bases at J, with 10 bases between the two ends. The CDR3 is made up of 15 amino acids. The CDR3, as DNA: TGTGCCAGCAGTTCTGACACGAGCTCCTACAATGAGCAGTTCTTC. Translated: CASSSDTSSYNEQFF.